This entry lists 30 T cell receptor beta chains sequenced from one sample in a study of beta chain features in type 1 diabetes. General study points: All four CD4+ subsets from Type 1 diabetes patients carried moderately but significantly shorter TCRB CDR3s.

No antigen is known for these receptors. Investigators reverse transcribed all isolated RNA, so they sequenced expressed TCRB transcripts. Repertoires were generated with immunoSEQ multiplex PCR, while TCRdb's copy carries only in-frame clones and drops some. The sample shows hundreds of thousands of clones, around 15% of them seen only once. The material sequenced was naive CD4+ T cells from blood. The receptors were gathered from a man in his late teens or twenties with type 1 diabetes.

DNA for the CDR3: TGTGCCAGTAGTGCGGGGACTTTCACCGGGGAGCTGTTTTTT. Protein sequence: CASSAGTFTGELFF. The chain has TRBV19 and TRBJ2-2, with TRBD2 as a possible D gene (6 bases). The germline CDR1 and CDR2 sequences are LNHDA and SQIVND (reference sequence). CDR3 size: 14 residues. Trimming took 5 bases from V and 4 from J, leaving 11 bases between them.

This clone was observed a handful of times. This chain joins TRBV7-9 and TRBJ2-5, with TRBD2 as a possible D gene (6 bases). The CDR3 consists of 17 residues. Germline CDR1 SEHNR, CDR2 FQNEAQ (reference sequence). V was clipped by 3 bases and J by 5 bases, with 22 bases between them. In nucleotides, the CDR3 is TGTGCCAGCAGCTTCGACCGCAAGATGCGGGGTGGGGAGACCCAGTACTTC. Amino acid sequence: CASSFDRKMRGGETQYF.

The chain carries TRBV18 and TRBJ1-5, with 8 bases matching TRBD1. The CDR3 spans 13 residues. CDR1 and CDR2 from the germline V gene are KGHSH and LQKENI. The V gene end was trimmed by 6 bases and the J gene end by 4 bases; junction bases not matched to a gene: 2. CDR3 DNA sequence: TGTGCCAGCTCGACAGGGGAGAATCAGCCCCAGCATTTT. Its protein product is CASSTGENQPQHF.

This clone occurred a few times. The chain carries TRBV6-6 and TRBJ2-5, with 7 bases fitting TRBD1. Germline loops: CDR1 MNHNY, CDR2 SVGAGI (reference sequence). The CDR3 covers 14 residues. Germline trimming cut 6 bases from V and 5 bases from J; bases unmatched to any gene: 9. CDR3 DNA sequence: TGTGCCAGCAGATCTAACCGGGACAGTGAGACCCAGTACTTC. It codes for CASRSNRDSETQYF.

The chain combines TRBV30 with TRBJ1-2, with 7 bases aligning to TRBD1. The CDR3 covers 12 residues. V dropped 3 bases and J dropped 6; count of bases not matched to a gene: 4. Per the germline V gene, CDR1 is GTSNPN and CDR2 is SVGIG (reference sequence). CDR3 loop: CAWRGGRDGYTF. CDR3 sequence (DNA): TGTGCCTGGAGAGGGGGCAGGGATGGCTACACCTTC.

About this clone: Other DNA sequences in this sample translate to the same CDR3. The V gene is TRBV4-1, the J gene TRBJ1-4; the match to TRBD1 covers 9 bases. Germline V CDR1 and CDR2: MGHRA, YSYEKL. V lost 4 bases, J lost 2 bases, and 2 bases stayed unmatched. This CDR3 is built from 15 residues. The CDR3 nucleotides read TGCGCCAGCAGCCCCACAGGGGGCACTAATGAAAAACTGTTTTTT. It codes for CASSPTGGTNEKLFF.

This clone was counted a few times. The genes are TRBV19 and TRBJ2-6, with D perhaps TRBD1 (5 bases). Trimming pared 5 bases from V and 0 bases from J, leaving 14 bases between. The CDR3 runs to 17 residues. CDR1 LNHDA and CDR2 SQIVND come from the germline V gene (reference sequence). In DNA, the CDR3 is TGTGCCAGTAGTCGCGACAGAACTCTCTCTGGGGCCAACGTCCTGACTTTC. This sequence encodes CASSRDRTLSGANVLTF.

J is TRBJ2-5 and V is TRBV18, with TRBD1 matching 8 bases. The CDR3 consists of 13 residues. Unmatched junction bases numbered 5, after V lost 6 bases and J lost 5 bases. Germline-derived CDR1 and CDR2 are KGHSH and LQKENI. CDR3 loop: CASSQGAVETQYF. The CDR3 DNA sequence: TGTGCCAGCTCCCAGGGGGCTGTTGAGACCCAGTACTTC.

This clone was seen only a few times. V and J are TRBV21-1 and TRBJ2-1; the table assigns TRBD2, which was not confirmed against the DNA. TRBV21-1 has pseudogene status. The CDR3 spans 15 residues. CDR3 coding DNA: TGTGCCAGCAGCTCGCTTAGCGGGAGGGGCAATGAGCAGTTCTTC. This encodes CASSSLSGRGNEQFF.

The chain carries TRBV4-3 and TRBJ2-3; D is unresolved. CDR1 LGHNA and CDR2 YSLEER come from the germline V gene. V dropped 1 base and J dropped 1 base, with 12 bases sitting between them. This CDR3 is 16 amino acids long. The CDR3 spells CASSQVVQRGTDTQYF. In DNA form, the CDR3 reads TGCGCCAGCAGCCAAGTGGTGCAAAGGGGCACAGATACGCAGTATTTT.

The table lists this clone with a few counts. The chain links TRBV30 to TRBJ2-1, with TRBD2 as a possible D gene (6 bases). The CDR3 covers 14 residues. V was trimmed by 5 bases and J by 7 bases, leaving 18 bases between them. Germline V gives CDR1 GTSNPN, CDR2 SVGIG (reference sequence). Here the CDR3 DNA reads TGTGCCTGGGGCCTGGGCGGGAACGGGAATGAGCAGTTCTTC. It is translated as CAWGLGGNGNEQFF.

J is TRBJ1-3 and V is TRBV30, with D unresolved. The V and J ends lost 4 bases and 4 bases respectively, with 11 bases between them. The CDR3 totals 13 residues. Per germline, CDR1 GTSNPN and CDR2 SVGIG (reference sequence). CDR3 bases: TGTGCCTGGATAAAAGGATCGGGAAACACCATATATTTT. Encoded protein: CAWIKGSGNTIYF.

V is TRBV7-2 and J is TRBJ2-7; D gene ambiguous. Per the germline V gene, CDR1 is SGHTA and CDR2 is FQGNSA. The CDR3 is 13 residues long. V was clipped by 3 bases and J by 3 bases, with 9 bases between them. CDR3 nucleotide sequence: TGTGCCAGCAGCTTCGCGGACGGCTACGAGCAGTACTTC. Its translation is CASSFADGYEQYF. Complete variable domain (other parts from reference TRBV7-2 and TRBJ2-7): GAGVSQSPSNKVTEKGKDVELRCDPISGHTALYWYRQSLGQGLEFLIYFQGNSAPDKSGLPSDRFSAERTGGSVSTLTIQRTQQEDSAVYLCASSFADGYEQYFGPGTRLTVT.

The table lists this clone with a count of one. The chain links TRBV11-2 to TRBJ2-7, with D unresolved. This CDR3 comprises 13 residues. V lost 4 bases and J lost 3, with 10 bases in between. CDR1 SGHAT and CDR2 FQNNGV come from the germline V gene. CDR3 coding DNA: TGTGCCAGCAGCTACACAGTGATCTACGAGCAGTACTTC. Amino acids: CASSYTVIYEQYF.

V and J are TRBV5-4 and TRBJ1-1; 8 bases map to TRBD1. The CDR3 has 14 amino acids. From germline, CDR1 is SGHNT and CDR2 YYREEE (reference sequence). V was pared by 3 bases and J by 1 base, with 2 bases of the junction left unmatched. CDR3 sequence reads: CASSWGQANTEAFF. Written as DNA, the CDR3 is TGTGCCAGCAGCTGGGGACAGGCGAACACTGAAGCTTTCTTT.

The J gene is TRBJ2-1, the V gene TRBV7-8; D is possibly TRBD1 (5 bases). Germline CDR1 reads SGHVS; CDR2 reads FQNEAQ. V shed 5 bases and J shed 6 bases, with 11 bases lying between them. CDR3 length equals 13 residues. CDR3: CASSMTVLNEQFF. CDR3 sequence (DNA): TGTGCCAGCAGCATGACAGTGCTCAATGAGCAGTTCTTC.

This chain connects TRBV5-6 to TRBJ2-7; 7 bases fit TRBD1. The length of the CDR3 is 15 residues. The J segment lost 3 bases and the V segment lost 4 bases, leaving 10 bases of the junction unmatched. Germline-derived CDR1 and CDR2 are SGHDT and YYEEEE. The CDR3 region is CASSLYPGGNYEQYF. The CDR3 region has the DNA TGTGCCAGCAGCCTTTATCCAGGGGGAAACTACGAGCAGTACTTC.

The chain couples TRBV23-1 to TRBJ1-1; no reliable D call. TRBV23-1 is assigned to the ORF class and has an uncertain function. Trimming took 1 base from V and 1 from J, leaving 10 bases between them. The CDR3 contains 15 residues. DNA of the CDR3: TGCGCCAGCAGTCAATTCACGAAACCGAACACTGAAGCTTTCTTT. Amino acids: CASSQFTKPNTEAFF.

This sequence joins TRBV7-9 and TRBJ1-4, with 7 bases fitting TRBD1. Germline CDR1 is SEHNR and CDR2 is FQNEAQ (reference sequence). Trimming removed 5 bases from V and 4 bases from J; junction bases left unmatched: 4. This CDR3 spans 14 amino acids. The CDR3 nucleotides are TGTGCCAGCAGCCGGGACAGCTATAATGAAAAACTGTTTTTT. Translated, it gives CASSRDSYNEKLFF.

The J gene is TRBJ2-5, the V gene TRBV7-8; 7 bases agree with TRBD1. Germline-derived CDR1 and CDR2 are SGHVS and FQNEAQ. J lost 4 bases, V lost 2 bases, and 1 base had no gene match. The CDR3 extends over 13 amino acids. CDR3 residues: CASSLRQGETQYF. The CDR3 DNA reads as TGTGCCAGCAGCTTAAGACAGGGAGAGACCCAGTACTTC.

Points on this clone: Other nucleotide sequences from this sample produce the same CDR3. The CDR3 sequence: CASSLAESSYNEQFF. The DNA of the CDR3 is TGCGCCAGCAGCTTGGCTGAAAGCTCCTACAATGAGCAGTTCTTC. The V call is TRBV5-1, the J call TRBJ2-1, with D hard to call. Germline CDR1 reads SGHRS; CDR2 reads YFSETQ. The CDR3 is 15 amino acids. Trimming shortened V by 0 bases and J by 0 bases, and 7 bases separated the two germline ends.

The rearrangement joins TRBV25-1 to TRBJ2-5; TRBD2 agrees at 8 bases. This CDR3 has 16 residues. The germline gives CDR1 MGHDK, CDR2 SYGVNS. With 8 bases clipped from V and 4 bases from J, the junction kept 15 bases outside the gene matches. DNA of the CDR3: TGTGCCAGCCCAAAGGGAAACGGGAGGGTTGGAGAGACCCAGTACTTC. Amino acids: CASPKGNGRVGETQYF.

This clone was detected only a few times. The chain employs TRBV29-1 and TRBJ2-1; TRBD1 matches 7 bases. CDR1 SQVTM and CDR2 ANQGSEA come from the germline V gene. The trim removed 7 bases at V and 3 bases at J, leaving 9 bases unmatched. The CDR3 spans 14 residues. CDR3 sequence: CSGKDRENYNEQFF. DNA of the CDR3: TGCAGCGGGAAAGACAGGGAGAACTACAATGAGCAGTTCTTC.

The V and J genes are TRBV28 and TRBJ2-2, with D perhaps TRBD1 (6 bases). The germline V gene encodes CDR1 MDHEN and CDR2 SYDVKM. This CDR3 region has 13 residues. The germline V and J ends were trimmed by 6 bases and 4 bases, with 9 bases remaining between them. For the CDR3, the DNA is TGTGCCAGCAGATCAGGGGTCACCGGGGAGCTGTTTTTT. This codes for CASRSGVTGELFF.

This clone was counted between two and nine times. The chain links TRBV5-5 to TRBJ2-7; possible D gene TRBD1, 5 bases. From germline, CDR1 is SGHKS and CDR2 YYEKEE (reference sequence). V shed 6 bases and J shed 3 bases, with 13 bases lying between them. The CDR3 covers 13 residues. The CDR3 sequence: CASTPDTLYEQYF. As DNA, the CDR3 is TGTGCCAGCACCCCGGACACCCTCTACGAGCAGTACTTC.

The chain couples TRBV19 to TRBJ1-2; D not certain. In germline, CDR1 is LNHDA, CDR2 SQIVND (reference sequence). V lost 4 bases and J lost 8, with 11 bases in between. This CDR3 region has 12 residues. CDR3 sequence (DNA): TGTGCCAGTAGTACTTGGACGGAGGGCTACACCTTC. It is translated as CASSTWTEGYTF.

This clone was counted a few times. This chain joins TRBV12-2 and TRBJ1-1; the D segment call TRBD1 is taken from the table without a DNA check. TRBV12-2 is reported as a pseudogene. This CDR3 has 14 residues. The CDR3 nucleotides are TGTGCAAGTCGCCCAGCCCAGGGCTACACTGAAGCTTTCTTT. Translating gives CASRPAQGYTEAFF.

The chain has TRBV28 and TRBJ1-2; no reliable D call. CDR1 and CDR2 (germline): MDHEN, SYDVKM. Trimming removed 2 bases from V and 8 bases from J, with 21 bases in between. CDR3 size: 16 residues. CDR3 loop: CASSLSGLRPTGGYTF. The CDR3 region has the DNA TGTGCCAGCAGTTTAAGTGGGTTACGGCCGACGGGAGGCTACACCTTC.

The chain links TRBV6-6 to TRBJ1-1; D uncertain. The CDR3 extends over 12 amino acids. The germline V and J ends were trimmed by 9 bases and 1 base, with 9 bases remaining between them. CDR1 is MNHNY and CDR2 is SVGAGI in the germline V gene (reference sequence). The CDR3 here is CASIWENTEAFF. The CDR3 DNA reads TGTGCCAGTATTTGGGAGAACACTGAAGCTTTCTTT.

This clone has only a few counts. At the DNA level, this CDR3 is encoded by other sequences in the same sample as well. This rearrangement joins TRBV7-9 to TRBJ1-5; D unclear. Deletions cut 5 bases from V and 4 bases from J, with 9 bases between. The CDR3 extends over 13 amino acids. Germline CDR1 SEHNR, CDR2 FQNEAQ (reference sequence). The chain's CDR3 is CASSPDGNQPQHF. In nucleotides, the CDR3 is TGTGCCAGCAGCCCGGACGGAAATCAGCCCCAGCATTTT.